The rows below give T cell receptor beta chains drawn from one sample of a study of post-analysis software for immune sequencing data. TCRdb processed the PCR reads anew with MiXCR; each CDR3 protein has one entry. In the table there are 380,000 or so distinct CDR3 sequences, around 33% of which are singletons. The sequenced sample consisted of blood. The receptors shown here come from a girl under 18 with multiple sclerosis. Each CDR3 is given with its conserved first and last residue. Fields, in order: CDR3 DNA, CDR3 protein, clone size, J gene, D gene, V gene. A D gene is named only where the DNA matches it firmly. For some rows the clone size is stated as once, few or many, or as a class when expanded; others skip it.

TGTGCCAGCAGCCCCGGGGGAGAACACTACGAGCAGTACTTC	CASSPGGEHYEQYF	-	TRBJ2-7	-	TRBV7-8
TGTGCCAGCAGCTTATCTCCCTCTGGGGCCAACGTCCTGACTTTC	CASSLSPSGANVLTF	-	TRBJ2-6	-	TRBV7-9
TGCGCCAGCAGCGACAGGGCTAGCACAGATACGCAGTATTTT	CASSDRASTDTQYF	few	TRBJ2-3	TRBD1	TRBV5-1
TGTGCCAGCAGCCCCGACCGGACAGGCTACGAGCAGTACTTC	CASSPDRTGYEQYF	-	TRBJ2-7	TRBD1	TRBV7-9
TGCAGTGCTCCTATGAGGGACGGGGGCTGGGAGCAGTACTTC	CSAPMRDGGWEQYF	once	TRBJ2-7	-	TRBV20-1
TGTGCCAGCAACCCATGGGGGGGGGCCACCTACAATGAGCAGTTCTTC	CASNPWGGATYNEQFF	-	TRBJ2-1	-	TRBV12-3/TRBV12-4
TGCAGTGCTGGTCCCGGACTAGCGGCCACAGATACGCAGTATTTT	CSAGPGLAATDTQYF	-	TRBJ2-3	TRBD2	TRBV20-1
TGCAGTGCTAGACTTCGGGGCTACTATGGCTACACCTTC	CSARLRGYYGYTF	few	TRBJ1-2	-	TRBV20-1
TGTGCCAGCAGCTTAGGAGGGGGACAGGGGATCTACGAGCAGTACTTC	CASSLGGGQGIYEQYF	few	TRBJ2-7	TRBD1	TRBV13
TGTGCCAGCAGTAAAAGACACTTAAGGGGTCCAAAAGAGACCCAGTACTTC	CASSKRHLRGPKETQYF	few	TRBJ2-5	-	TRBV27
TGTGCCAGCAGCTTAGAGGTGGGAACTGGGGTATCGCAGTATTTT	CASSLEVGTGVSQYF	-	TRBJ2-3	-	TRBV7-9
TGTGCCAGCAGCTTCGGGACTAGCGGGGGGAAGGAGACCCAGTACTTC	CASSFGTSGGKETQYF	-	TRBJ2-5	TRBD2	TRBV7-9
TGTGCCACCAGTCCCGGGACAGGGGGCAAGGATGAGCAGTTCTTC	CATSPGTGGKDEQFF	few	TRBJ2-1	TRBD1	TRBV15
TGTGCCAGCAGCTGGCAGGTGGACACTGAAGCTTTCTTT	CASSWQVDTEAFF	few	TRBJ1-1	-	TRBV7-3
TGTGCCAGCAGCCAAGTAAACAGGGAGCCCCTCCACTTT	CASSQVNREPLHF	few	TRBJ1-6	-	TRBV3-1
TGTGCCAGCAGCGTGGCAGGCACAGATACGCAGTATTTT	CASSVAGTDTQYF	-	TRBJ2-3	-	TRBV9
TGTGCCAGCAGCTTTAACAGGGGCACAGATACGCAGTATTTT	CASSFNRGTDTQYF	-	TRBJ2-3	-	TRBV11-2
TGTGCCTGGAGTACGGCCTACGAGCAGTACTTC	CAWSTAYEQYF	-	TRBJ2-7	-	TRBV30
TGCAGTGCTAGCGGGGACACCTATCCTACGGAGCAGTACTTC	CSASGDTYPTEQYF	few	TRBJ2-7	-	TRBV20-1
TGTGCCAGCAGTTACTGGAGGGGGCAGTATGAGCAGTTCTTC	CASSYWRGQYEQFF	-	TRBJ2-1	-	TRBV6-6
TGTGCCAGCAGCCCCCGTGAAAAACTGTTTTTT	CASSPREKLFF	once	TRBJ1-4	-	TRBV12-3/TRBV12-4
TGCAGTGTAAAAAGCGGGGGCGGCACCGGGGAGCTGTTTTTT	CSVKSGGGTGELFF	few	TRBJ2-2	TRBD2	TRBV20-1
TGTGCCAGCAGTCAGGGACCGATCTCTGGGGCCAACGTCCTGACTTTC	CASSQGPISGANVLTF	few	TRBJ2-6	-	TRBV6-5
TGTGCCAGCAGCGCAGGACTGAAGGACTACGAGCAGTACTTC	CASSAGLKDYEQYF	few	TRBJ2-7	-	TRBV5-6
TGCAGCGTTGTGGACGGTACCTACGAGCAGTACTTC	CSVVDGTYEQYF	-	TRBJ2-7	-	TRBV29-1
TGCGCCAGCAGCTTGCAACTAGGGACAGCTCTCTCGACATTGAACACTGAAGCTTTCTTT	CASSLQLGTALSTLNTEAFF	-	TRBJ1-1	TRBD1	TRBV5-1
TGCGCCAGCAGCTTTCTGGGACTAGCGGCCTACAATGAGCAGTTCTTC	CASSFLGLAAYNEQFF	-	TRBJ2-1	TRBD2	TRBV5-1
TGTGCCAGCAGTGCTCTAGGGTCCTACAATGAGCAGTTCTTC	CASSALGSYNEQFF	-	TRBJ2-1	-	TRBV6-1
TGTGCCGGCAGCGAGGACAGGAACACAGATACGCAGTATTTT	CAGSEDRNTDTQYF	-	TRBJ2-3	TRBD1	TRBV7-6
TGTGCCAGCAGTCCTCAGGACAGGGACAACTACGAGCAGTACTTC	CASSPQDRDNYEQYF	-	TRBJ2-7	TRBD1	TRBV12-3/TRBV12-4
TGCAGTGCTAGAATAGTCAATGAGCAGTTCTTC	CSARIVNEQFF	few	TRBJ2-1	-	TRBV20-1
TGTGCCAGCAGGCGTACTAGGGGGACTACGATCACAGATACGCAGTATTTT	CASRRTRGTTITDTQYF	-	TRBJ2-3	-	TRBV7-9
TGTGCCACCAGCTCCTTTGGAGGGTACACAGATACGCAGTATTTT	CATSSFGGYTDTQYF	-	TRBJ2-3	-	TRBV15
TGCGCCAGCAGCCACATTCCTTCGGACCCCGCAAGGGAGCAGTACTTC	CASSHIPSDPAREQYF	few	TRBJ2-7	-	TRBV4-1
TGTGCCAGCAGTTTATCAGGGAGGAGCTCCTACGAGCAGTACTTC	CASSLSGRSSYEQYF	-	TRBJ2-7	-	TRBV12-3/TRBV12-4
TGCGCCAGCGCTTCAAGCAAGAAAGAAAAACTGTTTTTT	CASASSKKEKLFF	-	TRBJ1-4	-	TRBV5-1
TGTGCCAGCATCGGGACTCTTGGGGAGGGTGAAAAACTGTTTTTT	CASIGTLGEGEKLFF	few	TRBJ1-4	-	TRBV25-1
TGTGCCAGCAGTCCAATTGGACAGGGGGCAGGGGAGCAGTACTTC	CASSPIGQGAGEQYF	-	TRBJ2-4	TRBD1	TRBV27
TGTGCCTGCAGCCTGACCGGGACTAGCGGGGGGCCTTCCTACAATGAGCAGTTCTTC	CACSLTGTSGGPSYNEQFF	once	TRBJ2-1	TRBD2	TRBV12-3/TRBV12-4
TGTGCCAGCAGCCGGGCCGGGACTAGCGGGGGGAACTACAATGAGCAGTACTTC	CASSRAGTSGGNYNEQYF	once	TRBJ2-5	TRBD2	TRBV6-4
TGTGCCAGCAGCGTAGGGGCTAGCGGCTCCTACAATGAGCAGTTCTTC	CASSVGASGSYNEQFF	-	TRBJ2-1	TRBD2	TRBV9
TGTGCCAGCAGTTTCGACAATGAGCAGTTCTTC	CASSFDNEQFF	-	TRBJ2-1	-	TRBV12-3/TRBV12-4
TGTGCCATCGGAAGGGACAGTGGGGAAAAACTGTTTTTT	CAIGRDSGEKLFF	few	TRBJ1-4	TRBD1	TRBV10-3
TGCAGCGTTGAAGATCCCCGACGGGAGGAAGAGACCCAGTACTTC	CSVEDPRREEETQYF	-	TRBJ2-5	TRBD2	TRBV29-1
TGTGCCACCAGTGATTTGAAAGGCGGGGAGCTGTTTTTT	CATSDLKGGELFF	-	TRBJ2-2	-	TRBV24-1
TGCGCCAGCAGCCAAGATACAGGTGAAGGCACCGGGGAGCTGTTTTTT	CASSQDTGEGTGELFF	-	TRBJ2-2	-	TRBV4-3
TGTGCTGGGGGGAGGGACGGATTTGAGCAGTACTTC	CAGGRDGFEQYF	few	TRBJ2-7	TRBD2	TRBV5-6
TGCGCCAGCAGCCAAGATCCGGGACTAGCGGTTACAGATACGCAGTATTTT	CASSQDPGLAVTDTQYF	-	TRBJ2-3	TRBD2	TRBV4-3